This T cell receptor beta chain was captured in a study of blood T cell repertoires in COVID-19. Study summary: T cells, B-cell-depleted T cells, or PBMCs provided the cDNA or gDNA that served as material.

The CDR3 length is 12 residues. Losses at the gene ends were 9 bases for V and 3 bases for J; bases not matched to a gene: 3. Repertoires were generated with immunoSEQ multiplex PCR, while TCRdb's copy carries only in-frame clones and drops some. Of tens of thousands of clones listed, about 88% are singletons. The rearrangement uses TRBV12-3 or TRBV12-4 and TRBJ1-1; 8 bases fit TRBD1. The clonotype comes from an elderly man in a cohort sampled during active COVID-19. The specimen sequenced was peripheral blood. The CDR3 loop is CASNRGDTEAFF. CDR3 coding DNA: TGTGCCAGTAACAGGGGGGACACTGAAGCTTTCTTT.